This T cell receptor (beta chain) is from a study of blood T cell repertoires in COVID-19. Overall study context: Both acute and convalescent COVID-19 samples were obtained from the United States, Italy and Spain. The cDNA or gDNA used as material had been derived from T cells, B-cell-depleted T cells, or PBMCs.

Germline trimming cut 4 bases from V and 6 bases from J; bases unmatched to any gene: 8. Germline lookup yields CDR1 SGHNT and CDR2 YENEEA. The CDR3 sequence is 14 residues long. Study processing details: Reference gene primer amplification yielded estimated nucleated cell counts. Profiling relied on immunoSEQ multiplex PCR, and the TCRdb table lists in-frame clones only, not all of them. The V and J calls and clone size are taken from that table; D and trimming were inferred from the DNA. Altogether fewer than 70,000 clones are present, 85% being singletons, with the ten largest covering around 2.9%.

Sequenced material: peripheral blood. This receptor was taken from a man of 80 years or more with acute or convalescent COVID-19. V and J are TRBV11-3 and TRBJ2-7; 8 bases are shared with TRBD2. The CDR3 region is CASSSPAGAGEQYF. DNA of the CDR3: TGTGCCAGCAGCTCCCCAGCGGGAGCGGGCGAGCAGTACTTC. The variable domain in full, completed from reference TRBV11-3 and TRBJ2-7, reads EAGVVQSPRYKIIEKKQPVAFWCNPISGHNTLYWYLQNLGQGPELLIRYENEEAVDDSQLPKDRFSAERLKGVDSTLKIQPAELGDSAVYLCASSSPAGAGEQYFGPGTRLTVT.